This passage covers 21 T cell receptor beta chains from one sample sequenced in a study of T-cell memory formation after mild COVID-19. Each CDR3 protein gets one entry after TCRdb re-called the 5' RACE reads with MiXCR. The sample yields 450,000 to 650,000 distinct CDR3 sequences, less than 25% seen once. Sequenced input: PBMCs or a T cell subset sorted from them (not recorded which). These receptors were obtained from an adult woman who had mild COVID-19 (a few samples of this study predate the infection). Cell type and time point are not known.

The gene calls are TRBV2 and TRBJ2-7; 8 bases align to TRBD2. The CDR3 has 14 residues. In germline, CDR1 is SNHLY, CDR2 FYNNEI. V shed 4 bases and J 3 bases; nucleotides not matched to a gene: 5. CDR3 protein: CASSVQRENYEQYF. CDR3 in DNA: TGTGCCAGCAGTGTACAGCGGGAGAACTACGAGCAGTACTTC.

This clonotype occurred a few times. In DNA form, the CDR3 reads TGTGCCACCAGTGACGGCAATGAGCAGTTCTTC. As protein: CATSDGNEQFF. The rearrangement links TRBV24-1 to TRBJ2-1; D not resolved. This CDR3 spans 11 amino acids. CDR1 is KGHDR, CDR2 SFDVKD, per germline. V shed 4 bases and J shed 6 bases, with 3 bases lying between them.

This clonotype was recorded a few times. The V and J genes are TRBV7-9 and TRBJ2-7; D not resolved. The germline V gene has CDR1 SEHNR and CDR2 FQNEAQ (reference sequence). Trimming pared 4 bases from V and 6 bases from J, leaving 7 bases between. This CDR3 spans 11 amino acids. In DNA form, the CDR3 reads TGTGCCAGCAGCTCGACGCTCGAGCAGTACTTC. Translation: CASSSTLEQYF.

This clonotype has a handful of counts. CDR3 in DNA: TGTGCCAGCAGTTTAACCCCCCGACAGGGGATGAACACTGAAGCTTTCTTT. Protein sequence: CASSLTPRQGMNTEAFF. The chain carries TRBV27 and TRBJ1-1, with 8 bases fitting TRBD1. V shed 2 bases and J 0 bases; nucleotides not matched to a gene: 8. This CDR3 has 17 residues. Looked up from germline, CDR1 is MNHEY and CDR2 is SMNVEV (reference sequence).

This clonotype was detected a few times. The rearrangement uses TRBV19 and TRBJ2-5; tentatively, D is TRBD2 (6 bases). V was trimmed by 6 bases and J by 7 bases, leaving 15 bases between them. The CDR3 is made up of 13 amino acids. Germline V gene lookup returns CDR1 LNHDA and CDR2 SQIVND (reference sequence). The CDR3 DNA follows: TGTGCCAGTAGGGGATCGGGAGCCCTGACCCAGTACTTC. It is translated as CASRGSGALTQYF.

Details on this clonotype: Relative to the germline gene, one junction end is altered; a read error may explain this. This chain joins TRBV7-3 and TRBJ1-1; D is perhaps TRBD1 (5 bases). The CDR3 is made up of 14 amino acids. CDR1 and CDR2 (germline): SGHTA, FQGTGA. Here the CDR3 DNA reads TGTGCCAGCATCTTAACAGCAGGGATTACTGAAGCTTTCTTT. This encodes CASILTAGITEAFF.

This clonotype appeared a few times. V gene TRBV12-3 or TRBV12-4 combines with J gene TRBJ2-7; TRBD1 agrees at 11 bases. CDR3 length equals 15 residues. The V gene end was trimmed by 6 bases and the J gene end by 6 bases; junction bases not matched to a gene: 10. CDR3 loop: CASSLRRTGGTEQYF. DNA for the CDR3: TGTGCCAGCAGCCTCCGCCGGACAGGGGGCACCGAGCAGTACTTC.

Here the CDR3 DNA reads TGCGCCAGCAGCTCCACGGGACAGGCGACCTCTGGGGCCAACGTCCTGACTTTC. Protein product: CASSSTGQATSGANVLTF. This rearrangement joins TRBV5-1 to TRBJ2-6; 8 bases agree with TRBD1. Trimming removed 3 bases from V and 0 bases from J; junction bases left unmatched: 8. CDR3 size: 18 residues. From germline, CDR1 is SGHRS and CDR2 YFSETQ. Full variable domain (missing parts from reference TRBV5-1 and TRBJ2-6): KAGVTQTPRYLIKTRGQQVTLSCSPISGHRSVSWYQQTPGQGLQFLFEYFSETQRNKGNFPGRFSGRQFSNSRSEMNVSTLELGDSALYLCASSSTGQATSGANVLTFGAGSRLTVL.

The rearrangement links TRBV4-1 to TRBJ1-1; the D is unclear. This CDR3 contains 14 residues. Looked up from germline, CDR1 is MGHRA and CDR2 is YSYEKL. V lost 1 base and J lost 5, with 11 bases in between. Here the CDR3 reads CASSQGWGGTEAFF. The CDR3, as DNA: TGCGCCAGCAGCCAAGGTTGGGGAGGGACTGAAGCTTTCTTT.

The rearrangement uses TRBV19 and TRBJ1-4, with 7 bases lining up with TRBD1. CDR1 LNHDA and CDR2 SQIVND come from the germline V gene (reference sequence). V shed 1 base and J 5 bases; nucleotides not matched to a gene: 1. This CDR3 has 14 amino acids. The CDR3 is CASSIAQGNEKLFF. The CDR3 nucleotides read TGTGCCAGTAGTATAGCACAGGGGAATGAAAAACTGTTTTTT.

This clonotype was counted once. The chain is built from TRBV10-2 and TRBJ2-2; D unresolved. Germline V gene lookup returns CDR1 WSHSY and CDR2 SAAADI. The CDR3 runs to 11 residues. Trimming took off 6 bases at V and 6 bases at J, with 5 bases between the two ends. The CDR3 spells CASRFSGELFF. CDR3 sequence (DNA): TGCGCCAGCAGATTTTCCGGGGAGCTGTTTTTT.

The V call is TRBV9, the J call TRBJ2-1; D remains ambiguous. Germline V gene data show CDR1 as SGDLS and CDR2 as YYNGEE. Trimming cost V 0 bases and J 0 bases, with 7 bases left between them. This CDR3 comprises 15 residues. CDR3 loop: CASSVGTISYNEQFF. CDR3 nucleotide sequence: TGTGCCAGCAGCGTAGGTACTATCTCCTACAATGAGCAGTTCTTC.

This rearrangement joins TRBV5-4 to TRBJ1-4; TRBD1 is a possible D gene (5 bases). Trimming stripped 0 bases from V and 6 bases from J, with 12 bases between. This CDR3 contains 15 residues. Germline V gene sequence: CDR1 SGHNT, CDR2 YYREEE (reference sequence). CDR3 amino acids: CASSLGDPRDEKLFF. The DNA of the CDR3 is TGTGCCAGCAGCTTGGGGGACCCGCGGGATGAAAAACTGTTTTTT.

V gene TRBV5-1 combines with J gene TRBJ1-6; D not certain. Germline V gene sequence: CDR1 SGHRS, CDR2 YFSETQ. Trimming pared 0 bases from V and 7 bases from J, leaving 8 bases between. CDR3 length equals 14 residues. CDR3 sequence (DNA): TGCGCCAGCAGCTTGGGGGCACGAAATTCACCCCTCCACTTT. Translation: CASSLGARNSPLHF. Based on the CDR3 plus reference TRBV5-1 and TRBJ1-6, the full variable domain is KAGVTQTPRYLIKTRGQQVTLSCSPISGHRSVSWYQQTPGQGLQFLFEYFSETQRNKGNFPGRFSGRQFSNSRSEMNVSTLELGDSALYLCASSLGARNSPLHFGNGTRLTVT.

In this sample, this clonotype turned up many times. The CDR3 reads CASSFTRGVSDEQFF. CDR3 DNA: TGCGCCAGCAGCTTTACGAGGGGCGTTAGCGATGAGCAGTTCTTC. The chain recombines TRBV5-1 with TRBJ2-1, with D possibly called TRBD1 or TRBD2 (5 bases each). CDR1 SGHRS and CDR2 YFSETQ come from the germline V gene. The CDR3 contains 15 residues. Trimming shortened V by 2 bases and J by 8 bases, and 17 bases separated the two germline ends.

The chain recombines TRBV9 with TRBJ2-7; maybe TRBD1 (6 bases). The germline V and J ends were trimmed by 3 bases and 5 bases, with 12 bases remaining between them. Germline CDR1 SGDLS, CDR2 YYNGEE. The CDR3 totals 13 residues. CDR3 in DNA: TGTGCCAGCAGCGCCACAGGGTCCCACGAGCAGTACTTC. Protein product: CASSATGSHEQYF. The whole variable domain, remainder taken from reference TRBV9 and TRBJ2-7, is DSGVTQTPKHLITATGQRVTLRCSPRSGDLSVYWYQQSLDQGLQFLIQYYNGEERAKGNILERFSAQQFPDLHSELNLSSLELGDSALYFCASSATGSHEQYFGPGTRLTVT.

This clonotype was found a few times. One junction end does not reproduce the germline sequence, and a read error may be involved. The chain links TRBV7-6 to TRBJ1-6; the D is unclear. The V gene's germline CDR1 is SGHVS and CDR2 FNYEAQ. The CDR3 has 15 residues. The CDR3 sequence is CASRLEVRGDSPLHF. The CDR3 DNA reads TGTGCCAGCCGCTTAGAGGTCAGAGGTGATTCACCCCTCCACTTT.

This rearrangement joins TRBV7-2 to TRBJ2-5, with a weak D call TRBD1 (6 bases). Germline V gene data show CDR1 as SGHTA and CDR2 as FQGNSA. V was clipped by 1 base and J by 7 bases, with 19 bases between them. This CDR3 contains 16 residues. The DNA for the CDR3 is TGTGCCAGCAGCTTAGGAGCTGGGACAAAGTCTGGGACCCAGTACTTC. It yields the protein CASSLGAGTKSGTQYF.

The chain is built from TRBV5-1 and TRBJ2-5, with TRBD1 as a possible D gene (5 bases). Germline CDR1 SGHRS, CDR2 YFSETQ. The CDR3 contains 11 residues. Trimming left V 7 bases short and J 7 bases short, with 11 bases between. This chain's CDR3 is CASQNQGTQYF. In DNA, the CDR3 is TGCGCCAGCCAAAATCAGGGGACCCAGTACTTC.

This clonotype appeared many times. V is TRBV5-1 and J is TRBJ2-3; D gene ambiguous. From germline, CDR1 is SGHRS and CDR2 YFSETQ. Between the trimmed V and J ends, which lost 0 bases and 5 bases, there was a span of 4 bases. The CDR3 loop spans 12 amino acids. CDR3 DNA sequence: TGCGCCAGCAGCTTGGAGGTAGATACGCAGTATTTT. It codes for CASSLEVDTQYF.

This clonotype was counted between two and nine times. The chain combines TRBV4-1 with TRBJ2-7, with D tentatively TRBD2 (5 bases). Germline-derived CDR1 and CDR2 are MGHRA and YSYEKL. This CDR3 spans 14 amino acids. The germline V and J ends were trimmed by 0 bases and 3 bases, with 9 bases remaining between them. The DNA for the CDR3 is TGCGCCAGCAGCCAAGAACTAGTTGACTACGAGCAGTACTTC. It translates to CASSQELVDYEQYF.